A single sample gave rise to the 30 T cell receptor beta chains below, sequenced in a study of cytomegalovirus exposure and HLA in healthy donors. PCR amplification relied on 60 Vbeta primers (plus 13 Jbeta primers). Assay used: immunoSEQ multiplex PCR; TCRdb lists only in-frame clones, some missing. This sample carries some 130,000 clones, around 75% of them seen once, and the ten largest clones take 3% to 4%. Specimen: PBMCs. These receptors all come from a female donor in good health and CMV-seronegative.

In the case of this clone: At one boundary the junction diverges from the germline segment, which might be a read error. The rearrangement links TRBV5-4 to TRBJ2-2, with 8 bases matching TRBD2. Germline V gene lookup returns CDR1 SGHNT and CDR2 YYREEE (reference sequence). The length of the CDR3 is 15 residues. The chain's CDR3 is CASSLPGGNAGELFF. The CDR3 nucleotides are TGTGCCAGCAGCCTTCCGGGGGGGAACGCCGGGGAGCTGTTTTTT.

This clone occurred once. The chain has TRBV18 and TRBJ1-2; 7 bases map to TRBD1. The germline V gene has CDR1 KGHSH and CDR2 LQKENI. The CDR3 contains 15 residues. With V trimmed by 5 bases and J by 6 bases, 12 bases remained unmatched. DNA for the CDR3: TGTGCCAGCTCAGAGGACAGGCGCTCGATTCATGGCTACACCTTC. This codes for CASSEDRRSIHGYTF.

This clone was observed once. This chain joins TRBV19 and TRBJ2-3; tentatively, D is TRBD2 (5 bases). The V end lost 5 bases, the J end lost 0 bases, and 9 bases lay between the germline ends. In germline, CDR1 is LNHDA, CDR2 SQIVND (reference sequence). The CDR3 loop spans 14 amino acids. The CDR3 protein is CASSLGASTDTQYF. CDR3 sequence (DNA): TGTGCCAGTAGTCTGGGAGCGAGCACAGATACGCAGTATTTT.

The J gene is TRBJ2-5, the V gene TRBV7-8, with 9 bases that match TRBD2. CDR1 is SGHVS and CDR2 is FQNEAQ in the germline V gene. V shed 5 bases, J shed 5 bases, and the junction held 6 bases outside the gene matches. The CDR3 length is 14 residues. CDR3 in DNA: TGTGCCAGCAGCCTGACTAGCGGACGGGAGACCCAGTACTTC. Amino acid sequence: CASSLTSGRETQYF.

V and J are TRBV11-2 and TRBJ1-2; 7 nucleotides align to TRBD1. CDR3 length: 13 amino acids. CDR1 SGHAT and CDR2 FQNNGV come from the germline V gene. Losses at the gene ends were 5 bases for V and 4 bases for J; bases not matched to a gene: 4. In nucleotides, the CDR3 is TGTGCCAGCAGCAACAGGGGAACCTATGGCTACACCTTC. It is translated as CASSNRGTYGYTF.

This clone has a single count. The V and J genes are TRBV28 and TRBJ1-5; 11 bases align to TRBD1. Germline CDR1 MDHEN, CDR2 SYDVKM. J was trimmed by 5 bases and V by 5 bases; bases with no gene match: 14. This CDR3 is 18 amino acids long. CDR3 DNA: TGTGCCAGCAGTGGGGACAGGGGGAACATAGGCCCCGATCAGCCCCAGCATTTT. Translating gives CASSGDRGNIGPDQPQHF. Together with reference TRBV28 and TRBJ1-5, the CDR3 gives the full variable domain: DVKVTQSSRYLVKRTGEKVFLECVQDMDHENMFWYRQDPGLGLRLIYFSYDVKMKEKGDIPEGYSVSREKKERFSLILESASTNQTSMYLCASSGDRGNIGPDQPQHFGDGTRLSIL.

The rearrangement links TRBV5-1 to TRBJ1-5, with 7 bases lining up with TRBD1. CDR1 and CDR2 from the germline V gene are SGHRS and YFSETQ. The CDR3 is 15 amino acids. Trimming at V came to 0 bases and at J to 5 bases, leaving 5 bases not matched to a gene. In nucleotides, the CDR3 is TGCGCCAGCAGCTTGGATTCAGGGGGAGATCAGCCCCAGCATTTT. Its protein product is CASSLDSGGDQPQHF.

The chain has TRBV28 and TRBJ1-4; 7 nucleotides align to TRBD1. The V gene end was trimmed by 3 bases and the J gene end by 3 bases; junction bases not matched to a gene: 4. The CDR3 sequence is 15 residues long. In germline, CDR1 is MDHEN, CDR2 SYDVKM. The CDR3, as DNA: TGTGCCAGCAGTTTGCCAGGGGGAGCTAATGAAAAACTGTTTTTT. It is translated as CASSLPGGANEKLFF.

The CDR3 sequence: CASSLTIGGGLRDTQYF. CDR3 coding DNA: TGCGCCAGCAGCCTGACGATTGGCGGGGGATTACGAGATACGCAGTATTTT. This chain links TRBV4-3 with TRBJ2-3, with TRBD2 identical over 7 bases. CDR1 is LGHNA and CDR2 is YSLEER in the germline V gene. The CDR3 contains 17 residues. Losses at the gene ends were 4 bases for V and 5 bases for J; bases not matched to a gene: 15.

DNA for the CDR3: TGTGCCAGCAGCCTGGGACTAGCGGGAGTAAGGAATGAGCAGTTCTTC. Its translation is CASSLGLAGVRNEQFF. This chain connects TRBV5-4 to TRBJ2-1; the match to TRBD2 covers 14 bases. Unmatched junction bases numbered 7, after V lost 4 bases and J lost 7 bases. Germline-derived CDR1 and CDR2 are SGHNT and YYREEE (reference sequence). The CDR3 totals 16 residues.

This sequence joins TRBV7-2 and TRBJ1-4; 9 bases agree with TRBD1. The CDR3 loop spans 16 amino acids. The V and J ends lost 1 base and 7 bases, in that order; junction bases with no gene match: 7. CDR1 and CDR2 (germline): SGHTA, FQGNSA. The CDR3 reads CASSLGAQGAGEKLFF. CDR3 DNA sequence: TGTGCCAGCAGCTTAGGGGCACAGGGGGCAGGTGAAAAACTGTTTTTT.

CDR3 sequence (DNA): TGTGCCAGCAGCTTGGGACAGGGGTTCAATCAGCCCCAGCATTTT. Protein product: CASSLGQGFNQPQHF. V and J are TRBV5-8 and TRBJ1-5, with 8 bases aligning to TRBD1. The CDR3 is 15 amino acids. With 0 bases clipped from V and 3 bases from J, the junction kept 2 bases outside the gene matches. Germline CDR1 SGHTS, CDR2 YDEGEE.

This sequence joins TRBV4-1 and TRBJ1-6, with D perhaps matching TRBD1 (5 bases). CDR3 length: 16 amino acids. V gave up 1 base and J gave up 7 bases, with 14 bases separating them. Germline assignment: CDR1 MGHRA and CDR2 YSYEKL. CDR3: CASSQAHRLGNSPLHF. The CDR3 nucleotides read TGCGCCAGCAGCCAAGCGCACAGGTTGGGCAATTCACCCCTCCACTTT.

CDR3 nucleotides: TGTGCCAGCAGGGTAGTGGTGCAGGCCGAAGCTTTCTTT. Its translation is CASRVVVQAEAFF. This chain joins TRBV2 and TRBJ1-1; D unclear. The CDR3 contains 13 residues. Trimming cost V 6 bases and J 8 bases, with 16 bases left between them. Germline V gene sequence: CDR1 SNHLY, CDR2 FYNNEI.

The rearrangement joins TRBV29-1 to TRBJ2-4; possibly TRBD2 for D (6 bases). Trimming took 5 bases from V and 8 from J, leaving 19 bases between them. The V gene's germline CDR1 is SQVTM and CDR2 ANQGSEA. This CDR3 contains 14 residues. The CDR3 coding sequence is TGCAGCGTTTTAGGAGGGAACGGCAGGGACATTCAGTACTTC. Protein: CSVLGGNGRDIQYF.

This chain joins TRBV4-1 and TRBJ2-1; no clear D gene. Germline V gene sequence: CDR1 MGHRA, CDR2 YSYEKL. Trimming shortened V by 2 bases and J by 4 bases, and 15 bases separated the two germline ends. This CDR3 has 16 amino acids. DNA of the CDR3: TGCGCCAGCAGCCAACTACACCTACCGGGTTACAATGAGCAGTTCTTC. Protein: CASSQLHLPGYNEQFF.

The chain is built from TRBV6-6 and TRBJ2-1; D is unclear. Trimming shortened V by 7 bases and J by 1 base, and 8 bases separated the two germline ends. The germline gives CDR1 MNHNY, CDR2 SVGAGI (reference sequence). The CDR3 is 13 amino acids. This CDR3 is CASKADSYNEQFF. CDR3 in DNA: TGTGCCAGCAAAGCTGATTCCTACAATGAGCAGTTCTTC.

CDR3 loop: CSVDRGGVNEQFF. CDR3 DNA: TGCAGCGTTGACCGGGGAGGGGTCAATGAGCAGTTCTTC. This chain connects TRBV29-1 to TRBJ2-1, with 7 nucleotides matching TRBD2. The CDR3 sequence is 13 residues long. CDR1 SQVTM and CDR2 ANQGSEA come from the germline V gene. V gave up 3 bases and J gave up 6 bases; unmatched junction bases: 5.

The chain uses TRBV30 and TRBJ2-5; the match to TRBD2 covers 7 bases. The V gene's germline CDR1 is GTSNPN and CDR2 SVGIG (reference sequence). This CDR3 is 16 amino acids long. The V segment lost 0 bases and the J segment 5 bases; nucleotides outside the gene matches: 12. CDR3 sequence (DNA): TGTGCCTGGAGTGTACGGGGGAGGGCGGTTGGGGAGACCCAGTACTTC. Its translation: CAWSVRGRAVGETQYF.

This clone has more than one count but fewer than ten. CDR3 sequence: CASSLAPSGGAREQFF. CDR3 coding DNA: TGCGCCAGCAGCTTGGCCCCTAGCGGGGGGGCGCGGGAGCAGTTCTTC. The rearrangement uses TRBV5-1 and TRBJ2-1, with 12 bases fitting TRBD2. Trimming at V came to 0 bases and at J to 10 bases, leaving 8 bases not matched to a gene. Germline lookup yields CDR1 SGHRS and CDR2 YFSETQ. CDR3 size: 16 residues.

V and J are TRBV5-6 and TRBJ2-7, with TRBD1 identical over 10 bases. CDR1 and CDR2 from the germline V gene are SGHDT and YYEEEE. J gave up 5 bases and V 3 bases, and 5 bases lay outside the gene matches. The length of the CDR3 is 14 residues. For the CDR3, the DNA is TGTGCCAGCAGCTGGGGGACAGGGGCACACGAGCAGTACTTC. Its protein product is CASSWGTGAHEQYF.

The V and J genes are TRBV6-1 and TRBJ2-7; the D gene is possibly TRBD2 (5 bases). V lost 3 bases and J lost 2, with 14 bases in between. Germline V lookup: CDR1 MNHNS, CDR2 SASEGT. This CDR3 region has 15 residues. The DNA of the CDR3 is TGTGCCAGCAGTGACTGGACTGAAACCCCCTACGAGCAGTACTTC. Translation gives CASSDWTETPYEQYF.

The count of this clone is one. V usage is TRBV7-9 and J usage is TRBJ1-1, with D unresolved. Between the trimmed V and J ends, which lost 1 base and 0 bases, there was a span of 9 bases. The CDR3 covers 15 residues. Germline CDR1 SEHNR, CDR2 FQNEAQ (reference sequence). CDR3 region: CASSLERLMNTEAFF. The CDR3 coding sequence is TGTGCCAGCAGCTTAGAGCGACTGATGAACACTGAAGCTTTCTTT.

This chain joins TRBV7-2 and TRBJ2-1, with a weak D call TRBD2 (5 bases). The CDR3 sequence is 15 residues long. The V and J ends lost 5 bases and 0 bases respectively, with 11 bases between them. Germline V gene data show CDR1 as SGHTA and CDR2 as FQGNSA. The CDR3: CASSTTRSSYNEQFF. In nucleotides, the CDR3 is TGTGCCAGCAGCACCACTAGGAGCTCCTACAATGAGCAGTTCTTC.

The chain couples TRBV7-2 to TRBJ1-5; TRBD1 matches 9 bases. This CDR3 has 15 amino acids. Germline V gene sequence: CDR1 SGHTA, CDR2 FQGNSA. Trimming removed 4 bases from V and 4 bases from J; junction bases left unmatched: 5. CDR3 loop: CASSSRGQGNQPQHF. CDR3 bases: TGTGCCAGCAGCTCCAGAGGACAGGGGAATCAGCCCCAGCATTTT.

This clone was observed a handful of times. This chain uses TRBV7-2 with TRBJ2-7; TRBD2 matches at 12 bases. The CDR3 is 15 amino acids. Germline V gene lookup returns CDR1 SGHTA and CDR2 FQGNSA. V was pared by 7 bases and J by 0 bases, with 4 bases of the junction left unmatched. Here the CDR3 reads CASIMTSGSSYEQYF. The CDR3 DNA reads TGTGCCAGCATCATGACTAGCGGGAGCTCCTACGAGCAGTACTTC.

The chain employs TRBV19 and TRBJ2-7; 8 nucleotides align to TRBD2. CDR1 is LNHDA and CDR2 is SQIVND in the germline V gene (reference sequence). The CDR3 runs to 14 residues. J lost 2 bases, V lost 7 bases, and 7 bases had no gene match. CDR3 sequence: CASTAGAGPYEQYF. DNA for the CDR3: TGTGCCAGTACAGCGGGAGCGGGGCCCTACGAGCAGTACTTC.

The V and J genes are TRBV7-6 and TRBJ2-3; D is undetermined. Germline V gene lookup returns CDR1 SGHVS and CDR2 FNYEAQ. The V end lost 5 bases, the J end lost 0 bases, and 9 bases lay between the germline ends. This CDR3 is 14 amino acids long. The chain's CDR3 is CASSAALSTDTQYF. CDR3 nucleotides: TGTGCCAGCAGCGCCGCGTTAAGCACAGATACGCAGTATTTT. Variable domain in full (rest from reference TRBV7-6 and TRBJ2-3): GAGVSQSPRYKVTKRGQDVALRCDPISGHVSLYWYRQALGQGPEFLTYFNYEAQQDKSGLPNDRFSAERPEGSISTLTIQRTEQRDSAMYRCASSAALSTDTQYFGPGTRLTVL.

The rearrangement uses TRBV29-1 and TRBJ2-3, with 12 bases that match TRBD2. The V gene's germline CDR1 is SQVTM and CDR2 ANQGSEA. The CDR3 runs 16 residues. The V segment lost 3 bases and the J segment 8 bases; nucleotides outside the gene matches: 12. CDR3 in DNA: TGCAGCGTTGAGGGGTTCCCGGGACTAGCGGGTCGTACGCAGTATTTT. It encodes CSVEGFPGLAGRTQYF.

This chain uses TRBV7-2 with TRBJ1-2; 7 nucleotides match TRBD1. The trim removed 5 bases at V and 7 bases at J, leaving 19 bases unmatched. Germline V gene lookup returns CDR1 SGHTA and CDR2 FQGNSA. CDR3 length: 17 amino acids. Written as DNA, the CDR3 is TGTGCCAGCAGCGAGAGGACAGGAGGAGAAAATATGGCTGGCTACACCTTC. This gives the protein CASSERTGGENMAGYTF.